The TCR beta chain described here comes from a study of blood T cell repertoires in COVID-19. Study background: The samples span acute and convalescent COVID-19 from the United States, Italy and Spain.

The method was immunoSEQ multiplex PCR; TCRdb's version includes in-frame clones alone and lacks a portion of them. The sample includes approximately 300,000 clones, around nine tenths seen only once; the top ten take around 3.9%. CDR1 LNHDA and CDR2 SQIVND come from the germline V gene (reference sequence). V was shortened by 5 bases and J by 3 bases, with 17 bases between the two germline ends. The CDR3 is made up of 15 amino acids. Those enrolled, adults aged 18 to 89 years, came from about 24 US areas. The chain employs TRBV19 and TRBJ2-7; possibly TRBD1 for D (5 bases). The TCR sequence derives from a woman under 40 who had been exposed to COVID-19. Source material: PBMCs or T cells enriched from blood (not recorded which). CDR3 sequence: CASSPTGSWSYEQYF. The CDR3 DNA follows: TGTGCCAGTAGTCCAACAGGTTCTTGGAGCTACGAGCAGTACTTC.